A single sample gave rise to the 32 T cell receptor beta chains below, sequenced in a study of human T cells and chemical hapten exposure. TCRdb processed the RACE reads anew with MiXCR; each CDR3 protein has one entry. The sample has more than 70,000 distinct CDR3 sequences, about 9.9% seen once. The time point is: patch test 2, 6 weeks after DPC sensitization. Treatment described: therapeutic diphenylcyclopropenone sensitization with weekly scalp DPC. Sample: whole blood, taken in connection with sensitization to the hapten diphenylcyclopropenone (DPC). The source is a man aged 18-30 years with alopecia areata. Some clones in this sample may be carry-over from other donors' samples.

The V call is TRBV3-1, the J call TRBJ2-7; 9 bases align to TRBD1. CDR1 and CDR2 from the germline V gene are LGHDT and YNNKEL (reference sequence). The CDR3 has 14 amino acids. Trimming at V came to 4 bases and at J to 3 bases, leaving 4 bases not matched to a gene. The CDR3 spells CASSPGQGHYEQYF. CDR3 nucleotide sequence: TGTGCCAGCAGCCCGGGACAGGGTCACTACGAGCAGTACTTC.

This clonotype was picked up a small number of times. The chain has TRBV19 and TRBJ1-2, with D uncertain. The germline CDR1 and CDR2 sequences are LNHDA and SQIVND (reference sequence). This CDR3 is built from 12 residues. Trimming left V 8 bases short and J 4 bases short, with 11 bases between. DNA for the CDR3: TGTGCCAGTTCTCCCGGGTCCTATGGCTACACCTTC. Translated: CASSPGSYGYTF.

This chain connects TRBV10-3 to TRBJ1-1, with 10 bases aligning to TRBD1. CDR1 and CDR2 from the germline V gene are ENHRY and SYGVKD. V shed 5 bases, J shed 2 bases, and the junction held 5 bases outside the gene matches. This CDR3 region has 15 residues. CDR3 sequence (DNA): TGTGCCATCAGTCGGGACAGGGGCATCAACACTGAAGCTTTCTTT. It is translated as CAISRDRGINTEAFF.

This chain joins TRBV11-2 and TRBJ2-1; D is uncertain. V was cut by 3 bases and J by 0 bases, with 6 bases left in between. Per the germline V gene, CDR1 is SGHAT and CDR2 is FQNNGV. The CDR3 is 14 residues long. CDR3 coding DNA: TGTGCCAGCAGCTTCCAGACCTCCTACAATGAGCAGTTCTTC. It codes for CASSFQTSYNEQFF. The variable domain in full, with the rest retrieved from reference TRBV11-2 and TRBJ2-1, is EAGVAQSPRYKIIEKRQSVAFWCNPISGHATLYWYQQILGQGPKLLIQFQNNGVVDDSQLPKDRFSAERLKGVDSTLKIQPAKLEDSAVYLCASSFQTSYNEQFFGPGTRLTVL.

By proportion, this clonotype is medium-sized. The V call is TRBV1, the J call TRBJ2-1; the table calls TRBD2, which could not be checked here. TRBV1 is designated a pseudogene. The CDR3 consists of 17 residues. In DNA, the CDR3 is TGCACCAGCAGCCAAGGATTAGGACTAGCTTCCTACAATGAGCAGTTCTTC. Translating gives CTSSQGLGLASYNEQFF.

This clonotype was observed a handful of times. The chain carries TRBV11-2 and TRBJ2-4; 9 positions match TRBD1. Germline trimming cut 5 bases from V and 8 bases from J; bases unmatched to any gene: 7. From germline, CDR1 is SGHAT and CDR2 FQNNGV. The CDR3 is made up of 14 amino acids. CDR3 DNA: TGTGCCAGCAGCGCTACAGGGGGCCGGGACATTCAGTACTTC. This translates into CASSATGGRDIQYF.

This clonotype occurred many times. This chain links TRBV29-1 with TRBJ1-1, with TRBD1 matching 7 bases. CDR3 length: 14 amino acids. Per the germline V gene, CDR1 is SQVTM and CDR2 is ANQGSEA. Trimming cost V 7 bases and J 0 bases; bases outside gene matches: 8. The CDR3 DNA is TGCAGCGCCGCCGGGACAGCCATGAACACTGAAGCTTTCTTT. It translates to CSAAGTAMNTEAFF.

The table lists this clonotype with many counts. V is TRBV9 and J is TRBJ2-2; TRBD1 matches 10 bases. Trimming at V came to 5 bases and at J to 4 bases, leaving 2 bases not matched to a gene. Germline CDR1 and CDR2: SGDLS and YYNGEE. The CDR3 is made up of 14 amino acids. CDR3 nucleotides: TGTGCCAGCAGTTGGACAGGGGGCACCGGGGAGCTGTTTTTT. This gives the protein CASSWTGGTGELFF.

The rearrangement links TRBV11-2 to TRBJ1-1; D is possibly TRBD1 (5 bases). The CDR3 loop spans 15 amino acids. V was pared by 6 bases and J by 3 bases, with 17 bases between. Germline V CDR1 and CDR2: SGHAT, FQNNGV. Here the CDR3 reads CASRTYRGRYTEAFF. For the CDR3, the DNA is TGTGCCAGCAGGACCTATAGGGGCAGGTACACTGAAGCTTTCTTT.

This clonotype was found many times. In DNA, the CDR3 is TGCAGTGCTAGCGGAGGGAACACTGAAGCTTTCTTT. Protein sequence: CSASGGNTEAFF. V and J are TRBV20-1 and TRBJ1-1; the D is unclear. This CDR3 is built from 12 residues. Between the trimmed V and J ends, which lost 3 bases and 1 base, there was a span of 6 bases. Germline CDR1 reads DFQATT; CDR2 reads SNEGSKA (reference sequence).

The table lists this clonotype with a few counts. The gene calls are TRBV2 and TRBJ2-6; D remains unclear. Per germline, CDR1 SNHLY and CDR2 FYNNEI. The CDR3 length is 16 residues. V lost 2 bases, J lost 0 bases, and 8 bases lay in between. The DNA for the CDR3 is TGTGCCAGCAGTGAACCTATCTACTCTGGGGCCAACGTCCTGACTTTC. Encoded protein: CASSEPIYSGANVLTF.

This clonotype was counted at least ten times. The chain joins TRBV28 to TRBJ2-1; 13 bases line up with TRBD2. The ends lost 6 bases at V and 9 bases at J; junction bases unmatched: 11. The germline V gene encodes CDR1 MDHEN and CDR2 SYDVKM. The length of the CDR3 is 16 residues. The CDR3 reads CASRRTGLAGLIEQFF. As DNA, the CDR3 is TGTGCCAGCAGAAGAACGGGACTAGCGGGGTTAATTGAGCAGTTCTTC. Variable domain in full (rest from reference TRBV28 and TRBJ2-1): DVKVTQSSRYLVKRTGEKVFLECVQDMDHENMFWYRQDPGLGLRLIYFSYDVKMKEKGDIPEGYSVSREKKERFSLILESASTNQTSMYLCASRRTGLAGLIEQFFGPGTRLTVL.

This clonotype has at least ten counts. The V and J genes are TRBV6-2 or TRBV6-3 and TRBJ1-1, with D perhaps TRBD1 (5 bases). This CDR3 is built from 13 residues. The germline CDR1 and CDR2 sequences are MNHEY and SVGEGT. The V gene lost 2 bases and the J gene lost 2 bases, with 6 bases spanning the gap. The CDR3 reads CASSYRDNTEAFF. Written as DNA, the CDR3 is TGTGCCAGCAGTTACAGGGACAACACTGAAGCTTTCTTT.

In regard to this clonotype: With a much larger clone just one base away, this may be a read error. This rearrangement joins TRBV7-6 to TRBJ2-7; weak D call: TRBD1 (5 bases). With 3 bases removed from V and 1 base from J, the gap between germline ends came to 13 bases. This CDR3 has 15 residues. Germline loops: CDR1 SGHVS, CDR2 FNYEAQ. Here the CDR3 DNA reads TGTGCCAGCAGCTTTGGGGCTGAGGCATCCTACGAGCAGTACTTC. Translated, it gives CASSFGAEASYEQYF.

This clonotype was picked up a small number of times. This sequence joins TRBV12-3 or TRBV12-4 and TRBJ2-2; perhaps TRBD2 as D (7 bases). CDR3 length equals 14 residues. V lost 3 bases and J 6 bases, leaving 11 bases between the germline ends. CDR3 nucleotides: TGTGCCAGCAGTTTCGGGGGGACATCCGGGGAGCTGTTTTTT. Encoded protein: CASSFGGTSGELFF.

The chain combines TRBV25-1 with TRBJ1-1; no definite D call. The germline V gene has CDR1 MGHDK and CDR2 SYGVNS. With 4 bases removed from V and 3 bases from J, the gap between germline ends came to 15 bases. The CDR3 sequence is 15 residues long. The CDR3 DNA reads as TGTGCCAGCAGTGGCCGTGGGGTTGAAGACACTGAAGCTTTCTTT. Residues: CASSGRGVEDTEAFF.

The genes are TRBV11-2 and TRBJ2-5; 8 bases agree with TRBD1. The V gene's germline CDR1 is SGHAT and CDR2 FQNNGV. The CDR3 contains 16 residues. The V and J ends lost 5 bases and 4 bases, in that order; junction bases with no gene match: 12. The CDR3 region has the DNA TGTGCCAGCAGCCCACGCCGGACAGGGTTCGGAGAGACCCAGTACTTC. Translation gives CASSPRRTGFGETQYF.

The chain joins TRBV9 to TRBJ2-6; a weak D match, TRBD2 (5 bases). The germline CDR1 and CDR2 sequences are SGDLS and YYNGEE. This CDR3 region has 15 residues. The V gene lost 4 bases and the J gene lost 1 base, with 9 bases spanning the gap. As DNA, the CDR3 is TGTGCCAGCAGCCTTGAGGGATCTGGGGCCAACGTCCTGACTTTC. Translating gives CASSLEGSGANVLTF. The full variable domain, in which reference TRBV9 and TRBJ2-6 provide the parts outside the CDR3, is DSGVTQTPKHLITATGQRVTLRCSPRSGDLSVYWYQQSLDQGLQFLIQYYNGEERAKGNILERFSAQQFPDLHSELNLSSLELGDSALYFCASSLEGSGANVLTFGAGSRLTVL.

This clonotype was observed many times. This chain joins TRBV25-1 and TRBJ1-1; TRBD1 might be the D (5 bases). The CDR3 length is 14 residues. Per germline, CDR1 MGHDK and CDR2 SYGVNS. V was cut by 1 base and J by 3 bases, with 9 bases left in between. The DNA for the CDR3 is TGTGCCAGCAGTGAATCGGGACGCCACACTGAAGCTTTCTTT. Its translation: CASSESGRHTEAFF.

In its sample, this clonotype was seen many times. The rearrangement uses TRBV5-1 and TRBJ1-6, with TRBD1 matching over 7 bases. This CDR3 is built from 14 residues. V shed 0 bases, J shed 9 bases, and the junction held 3 bases outside the gene matches. Germline V gene lookup returns CDR1 SGHRS and CDR2 YFSETQ. CDR3 DNA: TGCGCCAGCAGCTTGGGACAGGGCAGTTCACCCCTCCACTTT. This translates into CASSLGQGSSPLHF.

This clonotype appeared a few times. The V call is TRBV7-6, the J call TRBJ2-7; TRBD1 or TRBD2 may be the D gene (5 bases each). CDR1 and CDR2 (germline): SGHVS, FNYEAQ. Trimming cost V 0 bases and J 7 bases, with 10 bases left between them. The CDR3 has 13 amino acids. The DNA of the CDR3 is TGTGCCAGCAGCTTAGCCGGGGACCGTGAGCAGTACGTC. This encodes CASSLAGDREQYV.

In this sample, this clonotype turned up a few times. The V and J genes are TRBV5-6 and TRBJ2-6; D gene uncertain. The V gene's germline CDR1 is SGHDT and CDR2 YYEEEE. The ends were cut back, 1 base at V and 0 bases at J, with 8 bases in the middle. The CDR3 consists of 16 residues. This CDR3 is CASSLNWDSGANVLTF. DNA for the CDR3: TGTGCCAGCAGCTTGAACTGGGACTCTGGGGCCAACGTCCTGACTTTC.

This clonotype appeared many times. The V gene is TRBV12-2, the J gene TRBJ1-3. TRBV12-2 is shown as a pseudogene. The CDR3 has 13 residues. The CDR3 DNA follows: TGTGCAAGTCGCCAAAGGCTGGGAAACACCATATATTTT. It translates to CASRQRLGNTIYF.

There are a few counts of this clonotype. V and J are TRBV11-1 and TRBJ2-2; D might be TRBD1 (6 bases). The CDR3 sequence is 15 residues long. Trimming cost V 2 bases and J 2 bases, with 9 bases left between them. Per the germline V gene, CDR1 is SGHAT and CDR2 is FQDESV (reference sequence). The CDR3 nucleotides are TGTGCCAGCAGCTTAAGGGGGAGTAACACCGGGGAGCTGTTTTTT. Protein sequence: CASSLRGSNTGELFF. The whole variable domain, remainder taken from reference TRBV11-1 and TRBJ2-2, is EAEVAQSPRYKITEKSQAVAFWCDPISGHATLYWYRQILGQGPELLVQFQDESVVDDSQLPKDRFSAERLKGVDSTLKIQPAELGDSAMYLCASSLRGSNTGELFFGEGSRLTVL.

This clonotype was recorded at least ten times. The CDR3 bases are TGTGCCAGCAGCGGAGGACGCAGCAATGAGCAGTTCTTC. Its protein product is CASSGGRSNEQFF. The J gene is TRBJ2-1, the V gene TRBV7-2, with D tentatively TRBD2 (5 bases). V shed 5 bases and J shed 6 bases, with 11 bases lying between them. The CDR3 length is 13 residues. Germline V gene data show CDR1 as SGHTA and CDR2 as FQGNSA.

The rearrangement links TRBV4-1 to TRBJ1-5; 9 bases align to TRBD1. The CDR3 contains 17 residues. The germline V gene has CDR1 MGHRA and CDR2 YSYEKL. Trimming at V came to 6 bases and at J to 4 bases, leaving 13 bases not matched to a gene. The CDR3 reads CASRPQPVGTGNQPQHF. CDR3 in DNA: TGCGCCAGCAGACCACAGCCGGTGGGGACAGGGAATCAGCCCCAGCATTTT.

The rearrangement joins TRBV10-3 to TRBJ1-2, with 7 bases matching TRBD1. CDR3 length: 14 amino acids. Germline loops: CDR1 ENHRY, CDR2 SYGVKD. V trimming: 3 bases; J trimming: 4 bases; junction bases outside the gene matches: 5. In nucleotides, the CDR3 is TGTGCCATCAGTGATCGACAGGGCTCCTATGGCTACACCTTC. Its protein is CAISDRQGSYGYTF.

In this sample, this clonotype turned up many times. The chain is built from TRBV7-9 and TRBJ2-7, with D maybe TRBD1 (6 bases). The CDR3 is 16 amino acids. Trimming took off 5 bases at V and 0 bases at J, with 17 bases between the two ends. Per germline, CDR1 SEHNR and CDR2 FQNEAQ (reference sequence). The CDR3 sequence is CASSQPLDRTSYEQYF. DNA for the CDR3: TGTGCCAGCAGCCAACCTCTCGACAGGACCTCCTACGAGCAGTACTTC.

V is TRBV7-9 and J is TRBJ1-1; D not certain. The V and J ends lost 5 bases and 0 bases respectively, with 13 bases between them. Per the germline V gene, CDR1 is SEHNR and CDR2 is FQNEAQ (reference sequence). The CDR3 loop spans 15 amino acids. The CDR3 coding sequence is TGTGCCAGCAGCACCCGTCTCGTCGTGAACACTGAAGCTTTCTTT. This codes for CASSTRLVVNTEAFF.

Ten or more counts support this clonotype. This rearrangement joins TRBV7-9 to TRBJ2-1; D possibly corresponds to TRBD2 (5 bases). Germline values: CDR1 SEHNR, CDR2 FQNEAQ (reference sequence). Trimming took 5 bases from V and 2 from J, leaving 10 bases between them. CDR3 length: 14 amino acids. CDR3 loop: CASSHDGTYNEQFF. CDR3 nucleotide sequence: TGTGCCAGCAGCCACGACGGGACCTACAATGAGCAGTTCTTC.

The J gene is TRBJ2-2, the V gene TRBV29-1; TRBD1 matches 7 bases. Germline trimming cut 4 bases from V and 2 bases from J; bases unmatched to any gene: 1. The CDR3 has 13 residues. Germline values: CDR1 SQVTM, CDR2 ANQGSEA. The CDR3 sequence: CSVGGGNTGELFF. For the CDR3, the DNA is TGCAGCGTTGGAGGGGGCAACACCGGGGAGCTGTTTTTT.

In DNA, the CDR3 is TGCGCCAGCAGCCAGGAAGACAGGGAGGTTGACGAGCAGTACTTC. This gives the protein CASSQEDREVDEQYF. This chain links TRBV4-1 with TRBJ2-7; tentative D call: TRBD1 (7 bases). Germline V lookup: CDR1 MGHRA, CDR2 YSYEKL. The CDR3 sequence is 15 residues long. The V end was cut by 3 bases, the J end by 5 bases, with 17 bases between.